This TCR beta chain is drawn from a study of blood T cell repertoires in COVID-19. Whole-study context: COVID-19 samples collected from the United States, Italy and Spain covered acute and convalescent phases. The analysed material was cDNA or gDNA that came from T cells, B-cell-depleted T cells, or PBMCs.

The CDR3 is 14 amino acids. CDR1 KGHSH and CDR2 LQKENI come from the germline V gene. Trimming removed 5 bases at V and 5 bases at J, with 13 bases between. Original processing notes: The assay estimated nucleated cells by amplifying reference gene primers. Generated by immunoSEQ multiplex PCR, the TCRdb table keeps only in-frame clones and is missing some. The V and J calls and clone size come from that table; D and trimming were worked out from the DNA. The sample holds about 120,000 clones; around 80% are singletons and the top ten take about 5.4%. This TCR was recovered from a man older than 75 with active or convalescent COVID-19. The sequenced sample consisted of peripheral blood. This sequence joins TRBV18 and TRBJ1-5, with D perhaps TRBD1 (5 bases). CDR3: CASSGKGADQPQHF. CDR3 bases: TGTGCCAGCTCAGGTAAAGGGGCGGATCAGCCCCAGCATTTT. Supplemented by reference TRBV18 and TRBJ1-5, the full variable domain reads NAGVMQNPRHLVRRRGQEARLRCSPMKGHSHVYWYRQLPEEGLKFMVYLQKENIIDESGMPKERFSAEFPKEGPSILRIQQVVRGDSAAYFCASSGKGADQPQHFGDGTRLSIL.